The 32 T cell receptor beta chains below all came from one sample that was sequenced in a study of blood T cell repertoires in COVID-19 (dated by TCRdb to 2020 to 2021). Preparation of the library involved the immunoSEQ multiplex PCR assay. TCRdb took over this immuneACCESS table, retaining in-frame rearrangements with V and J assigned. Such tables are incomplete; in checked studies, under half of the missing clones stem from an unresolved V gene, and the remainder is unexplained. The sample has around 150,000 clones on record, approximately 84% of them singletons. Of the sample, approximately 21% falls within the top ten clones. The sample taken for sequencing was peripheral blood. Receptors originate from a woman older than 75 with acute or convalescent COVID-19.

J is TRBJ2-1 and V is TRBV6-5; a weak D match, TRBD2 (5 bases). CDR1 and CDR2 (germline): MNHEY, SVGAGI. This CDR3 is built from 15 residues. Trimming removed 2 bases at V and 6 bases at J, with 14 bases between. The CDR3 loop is CASSYPSGSVNEQFF. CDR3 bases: TGTGCCAGCAGTTACCCTTCGGGGAGCGTCAATGAGCAGTTCTTC.

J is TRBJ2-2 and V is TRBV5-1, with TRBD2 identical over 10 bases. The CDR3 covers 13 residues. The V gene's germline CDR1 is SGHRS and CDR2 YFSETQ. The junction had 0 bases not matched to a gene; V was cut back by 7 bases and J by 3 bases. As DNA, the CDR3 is TGCGCCAGCGGACTAGCGGACACCGGGGAGCTGTTTTTT. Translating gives CASGLADTGELFF.

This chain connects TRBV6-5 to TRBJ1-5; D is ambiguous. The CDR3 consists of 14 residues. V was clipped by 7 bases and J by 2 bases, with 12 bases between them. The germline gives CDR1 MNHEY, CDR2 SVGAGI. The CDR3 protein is CASNLSGGNQPQHF. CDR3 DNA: TGTGCCAGCAATCTCTCCGGGGGCAATCAGCCCCAGCATTTT.

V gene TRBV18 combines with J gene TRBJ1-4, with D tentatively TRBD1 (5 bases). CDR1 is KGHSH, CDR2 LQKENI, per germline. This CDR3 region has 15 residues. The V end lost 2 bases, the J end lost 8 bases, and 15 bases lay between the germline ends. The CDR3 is CASSPTAGGGEKLFF. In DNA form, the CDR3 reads TGTGCCAGCTCACCAACGGCAGGTGGGGGGGAAAAACTGTTTTTT.

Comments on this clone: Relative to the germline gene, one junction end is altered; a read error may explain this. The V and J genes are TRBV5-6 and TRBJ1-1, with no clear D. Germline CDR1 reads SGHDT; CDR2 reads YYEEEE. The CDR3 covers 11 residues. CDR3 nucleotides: TGTGCCAGCAGCTCGCACACCGAAGCTTTCTTT. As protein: CASSSHTEAFF. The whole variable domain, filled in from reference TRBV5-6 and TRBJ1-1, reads DAGVTQSPTHLIKTRGQQVTLRCSPKSGHDTVSWYQQALGQGPQFIFQYYEEEERQRGNFPDRFSGHQFPNYSSELNVNALLLGDSALYLCASSSHTEAFFGQGTRLTVV.

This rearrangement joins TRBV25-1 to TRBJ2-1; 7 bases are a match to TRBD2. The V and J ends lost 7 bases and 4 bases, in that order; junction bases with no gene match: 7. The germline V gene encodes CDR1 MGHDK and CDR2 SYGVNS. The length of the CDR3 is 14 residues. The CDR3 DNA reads TGTGCCAGCACCCCAGCGGGGTCTTACAATGAGCAGTTCTTC. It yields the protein CASTPAGSYNEQFF.

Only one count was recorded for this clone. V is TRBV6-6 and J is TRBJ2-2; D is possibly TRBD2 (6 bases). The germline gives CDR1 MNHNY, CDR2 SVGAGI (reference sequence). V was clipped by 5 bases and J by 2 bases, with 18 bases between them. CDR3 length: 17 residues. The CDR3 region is CASSRGRDSTNTGELFF. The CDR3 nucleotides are TGTGCCAGCAGTCGGGGAAGGGACTCAACTAACACCGGGGAGCTGTTTTTT.

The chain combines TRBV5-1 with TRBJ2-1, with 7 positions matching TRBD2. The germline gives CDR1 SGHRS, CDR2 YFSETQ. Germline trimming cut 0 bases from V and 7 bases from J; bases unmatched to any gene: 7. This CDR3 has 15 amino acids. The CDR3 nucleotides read TGCGCCAGCAGCTTGGGTGGCGGGAGTGTAAATGAGCAGTTCTTC. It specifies CASSLGGGSVNEQFF.

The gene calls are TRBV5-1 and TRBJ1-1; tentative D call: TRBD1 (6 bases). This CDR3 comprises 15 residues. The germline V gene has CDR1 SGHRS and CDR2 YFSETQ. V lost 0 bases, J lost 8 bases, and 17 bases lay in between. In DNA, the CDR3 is TGCGCCAGCAGCTTGGAGACAGGAGACTACATGGAAGCTTTCTTT. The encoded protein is CASSLETGDYMEAFF.

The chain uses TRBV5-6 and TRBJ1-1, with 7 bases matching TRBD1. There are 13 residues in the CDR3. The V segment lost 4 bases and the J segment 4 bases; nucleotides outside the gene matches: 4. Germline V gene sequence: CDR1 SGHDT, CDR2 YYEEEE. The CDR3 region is CASSIGTATEAFF. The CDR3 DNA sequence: TGTGCCAGCAGCATCGGGACAGCCACTGAAGCTTTCTTT.

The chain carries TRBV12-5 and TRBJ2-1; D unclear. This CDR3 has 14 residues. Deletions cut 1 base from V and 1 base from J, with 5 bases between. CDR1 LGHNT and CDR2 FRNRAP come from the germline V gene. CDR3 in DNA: TGTGCTAGTGGTTTGGCCCTGTCCTACAATGAGCAGTTCTTC. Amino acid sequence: CASGLALSYNEQFF.

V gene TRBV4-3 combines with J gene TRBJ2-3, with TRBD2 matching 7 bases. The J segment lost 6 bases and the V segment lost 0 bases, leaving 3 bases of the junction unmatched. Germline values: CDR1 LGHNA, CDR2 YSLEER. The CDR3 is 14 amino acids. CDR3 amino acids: CASSQDPRGDTQYF. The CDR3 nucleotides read TGCGCCAGCAGCCAAGATCCGCGGGGGGATACGCAGTATTTT.

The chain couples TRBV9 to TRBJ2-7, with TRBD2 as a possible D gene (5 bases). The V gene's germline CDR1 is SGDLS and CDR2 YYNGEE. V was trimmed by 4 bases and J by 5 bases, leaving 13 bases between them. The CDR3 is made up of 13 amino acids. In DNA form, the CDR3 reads TGTGCCAGCAGCCCCCCTGTGGGAGACGAGCAGTACTTC. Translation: CASSPPVGDEQYF.

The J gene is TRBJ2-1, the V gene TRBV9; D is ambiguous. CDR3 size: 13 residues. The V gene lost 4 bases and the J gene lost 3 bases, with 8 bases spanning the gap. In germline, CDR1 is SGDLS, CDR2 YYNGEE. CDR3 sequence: CASSLTRYNEQFF. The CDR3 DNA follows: TGTGCCAGCAGCCTGACTCGCTACAATGAGCAGTTCTTC.

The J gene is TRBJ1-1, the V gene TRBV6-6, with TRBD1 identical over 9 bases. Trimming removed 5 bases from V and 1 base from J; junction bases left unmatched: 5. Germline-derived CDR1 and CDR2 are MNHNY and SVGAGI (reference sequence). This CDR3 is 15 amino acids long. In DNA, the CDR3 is TGTGCCAGCAGTCCGCCGACAGGGGGGAACACTGAAGCTTTCTTT. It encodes CASSPPTGGNTEAFF.

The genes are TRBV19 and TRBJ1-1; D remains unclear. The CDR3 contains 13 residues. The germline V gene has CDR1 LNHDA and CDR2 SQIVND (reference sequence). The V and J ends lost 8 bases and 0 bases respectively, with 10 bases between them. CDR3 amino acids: CASVSKMNTEAFF. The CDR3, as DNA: TGTGCCAGTGTGTCAAAAATGAACACTGAAGCTTTCTTT.

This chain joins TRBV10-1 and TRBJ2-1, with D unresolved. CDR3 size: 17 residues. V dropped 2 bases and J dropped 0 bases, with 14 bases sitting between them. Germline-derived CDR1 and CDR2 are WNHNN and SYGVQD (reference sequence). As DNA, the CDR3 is TGCGCCAGCAGTGAGAAAGCCGCACCTGGCTCCTACAATGAGCAGTTCTTC. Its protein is CASSEKAAPGSYNEQFF.

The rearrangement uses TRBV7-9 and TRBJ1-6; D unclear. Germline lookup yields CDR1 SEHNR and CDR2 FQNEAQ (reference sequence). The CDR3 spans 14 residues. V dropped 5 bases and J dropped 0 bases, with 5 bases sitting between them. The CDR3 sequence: CASSRSSYNSPLHF. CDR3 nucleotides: TGTGCCAGCAGCCGGAGCTCCTATAATTCACCCCTCCACTTT.

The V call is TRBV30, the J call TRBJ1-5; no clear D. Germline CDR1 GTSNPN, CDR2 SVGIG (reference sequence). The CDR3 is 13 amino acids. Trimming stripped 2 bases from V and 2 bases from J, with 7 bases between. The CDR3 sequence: CAWSTRGNQPQHF. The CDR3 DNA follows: TGTGCCTGGAGTACGAGGGGCAATCAGCCCCAGCATTTT. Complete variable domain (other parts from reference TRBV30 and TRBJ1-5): SQTIHQWPATLVQPVGSPLSLECTVEGTSNPNLYWYRQAAGRGLQLLFYSVGIGQISSEVPQNLSASRPQDRQFILSSKKLLLSDSGFYLCAWSTRGNQPQHFGDGTRLSIL.

This CDR3 reads CASSLNGGTDTQYF. DNA for the CDR3: TGTGCCAGCAGCTTAAACGGAGGGACAGATACGCAGTATTTT. This sequence joins TRBV7-6 and TRBJ2-3, with D maybe TRBD2 (6 bases). This CDR3 is built from 14 residues. V was trimmed by 2 bases and J by 3 bases, leaving 9 bases between them. Germline values: CDR1 SGHVS, CDR2 FNYEAQ.

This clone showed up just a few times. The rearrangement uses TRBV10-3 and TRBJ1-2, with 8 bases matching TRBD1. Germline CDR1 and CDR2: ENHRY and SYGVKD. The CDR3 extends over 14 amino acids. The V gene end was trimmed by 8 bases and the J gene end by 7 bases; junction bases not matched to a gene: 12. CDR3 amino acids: CAIRPTQGAPGYTF. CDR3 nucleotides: TGTGCCATCCGCCCCACGCAGGGGGCTCCTGGCTACACCTTC.

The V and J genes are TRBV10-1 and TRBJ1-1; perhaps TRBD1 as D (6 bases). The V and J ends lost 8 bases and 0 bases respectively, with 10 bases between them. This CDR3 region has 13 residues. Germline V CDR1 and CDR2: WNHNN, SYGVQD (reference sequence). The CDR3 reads CASQDRMNTEAFF. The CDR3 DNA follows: TGCGCCAGCCAAGACAGGATGAACACTGAAGCTTTCTTT.

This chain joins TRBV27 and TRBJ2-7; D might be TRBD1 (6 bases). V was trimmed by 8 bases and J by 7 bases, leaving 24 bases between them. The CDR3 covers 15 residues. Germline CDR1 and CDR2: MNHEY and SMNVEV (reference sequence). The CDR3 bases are TGTGCCAGCGGAACTTCAGGGGTCCATCAAGGGGAGCAGTACTTC. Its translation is CASGTSGVHQGEQYF.

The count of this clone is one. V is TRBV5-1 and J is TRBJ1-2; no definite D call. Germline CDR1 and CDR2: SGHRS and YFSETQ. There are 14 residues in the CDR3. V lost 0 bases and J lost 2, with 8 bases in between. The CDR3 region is CASSLDSRNYGYTF. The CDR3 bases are TGCGCCAGCAGCTTGGATTCCAGAAACTATGGCTACACCTTC.

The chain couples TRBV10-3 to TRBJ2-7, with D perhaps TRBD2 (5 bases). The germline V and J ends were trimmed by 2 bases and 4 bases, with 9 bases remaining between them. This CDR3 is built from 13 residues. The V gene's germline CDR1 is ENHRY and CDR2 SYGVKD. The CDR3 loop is CAISEVAFYEQYF. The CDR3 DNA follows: TGTGCCATCAGTGAGGTAGCGTTTTACGAGCAGTACTTC.

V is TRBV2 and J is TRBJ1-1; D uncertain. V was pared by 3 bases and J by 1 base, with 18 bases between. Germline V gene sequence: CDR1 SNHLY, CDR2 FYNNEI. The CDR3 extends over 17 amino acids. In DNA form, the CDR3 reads TGTGCCAGCAGTGATCGGGAGGGAATTTATCCGAACACTGAAGCTTTCTTT. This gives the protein CASSDREGIYPNTEAFF.

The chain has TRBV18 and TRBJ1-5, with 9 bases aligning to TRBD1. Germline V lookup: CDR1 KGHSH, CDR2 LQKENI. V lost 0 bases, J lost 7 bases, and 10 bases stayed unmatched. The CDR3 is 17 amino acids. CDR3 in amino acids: CASSPPRSRGTGQPQHF. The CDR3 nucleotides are TGTGCCAGCTCACCACCTCGTAGCAGGGGGACAGGGCAGCCCCAGCATTTT.

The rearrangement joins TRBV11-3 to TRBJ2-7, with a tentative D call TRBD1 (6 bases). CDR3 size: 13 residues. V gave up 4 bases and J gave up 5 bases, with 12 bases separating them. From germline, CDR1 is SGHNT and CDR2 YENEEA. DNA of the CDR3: TGTGCCAGCAGCTACAGGGTTTCTCACGAGCAGTACTTC. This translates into CASSYRVSHEQYF.

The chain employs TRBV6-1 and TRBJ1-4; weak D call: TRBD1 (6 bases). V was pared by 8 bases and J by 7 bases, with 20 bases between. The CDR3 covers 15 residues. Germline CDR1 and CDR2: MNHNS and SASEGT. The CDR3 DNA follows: TGTGCCAGCTCTCGTTTCCGACAGGTCGGTGAAAAACTGTTTTTT. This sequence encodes CASSRFRQVGEKLFF.

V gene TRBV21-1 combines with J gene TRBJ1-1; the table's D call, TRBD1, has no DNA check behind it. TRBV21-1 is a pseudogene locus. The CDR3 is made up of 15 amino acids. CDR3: CASSKYLGQGPEAFF. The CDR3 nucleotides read TGTGCCAGCAGCAAGTATCTGGGACAGGGCCCTGAAGCTTTCTTT.

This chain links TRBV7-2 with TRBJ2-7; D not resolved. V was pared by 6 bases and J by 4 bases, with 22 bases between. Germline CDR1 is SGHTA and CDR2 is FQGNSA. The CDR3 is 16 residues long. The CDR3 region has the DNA TGTGCCAGCAGTTCAAGAGTGCCGTCGCTCTCATACGAGCAGTACTTC. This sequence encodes CASSSRVPSLSYEQYF.

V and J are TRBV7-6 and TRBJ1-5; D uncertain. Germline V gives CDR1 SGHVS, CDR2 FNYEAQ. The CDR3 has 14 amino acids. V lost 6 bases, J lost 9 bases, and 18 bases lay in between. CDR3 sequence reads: CASSGPGTIRPQHF. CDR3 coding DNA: TGTGCCAGCAGTGGCCCGGGAACTATACGGCCCCAGCATTTT.